Included here is one T cell receptor beta chain sequence, with context. Its antigen is currently unknown. The data originate from a study of blood T cells in healthy people across ages. Study-level results: Observed TCR beta diversity per million T cells went down as age went up. This fall followed a roughly linear course with age.

The CDR3 runs 13 residues. Germline V gene lookup returns CDR1 ENHRY and CDR2 SYGVKD. Trimming shortened V by 4 bases and J by 2 bases, and 8 bases separated the two germline ends. A J-beta primer mix and a sample-barcoded 5' primer were used in a second PCR of roughly 7 to 12 cycles. TCRdb recomputed calls from the 5' RACE reads with MiXCR, one row per CDR3 protein. The profile shows 550,000 to 600,000 distinct CDR3 sequences, roughly 48% of them singletons. The chain is built from TRBV10-3 and TRBJ2-5; D unclear. The clonotype comes from a man older than 75 in good health. The material sequenced was blood. The DNA for the CDR3 is TGTGCCATCAGTGTCTATGATCAAGAGACCCAGTACTTC. Protein: CAISVYDQETQYF.